This T cell receptor beta chain derives from a study of shared T cell receptors in the human thymus. Repertoires were generated with immunoSEQ multiplex PCR, while TCRdb's copy carries only in-frame clones and drops some. The data show hundreds of thousands of clones, approximately 85% seen once. Germline CDR1 is LNHDA and CDR2 is SQIVND (reference sequence). With V trimmed by 1 base and J by 6 bases, 19 bases remained unmatched. The CDR3 runs 20 residues. The data also belong to a second study, concerning human thymus T cells. That source adds: Congenital heart defects were the reason for the corrective surgery that the donors, healthy Finnish infants, were having. During corrective heart surgery, resections were taken, and the thymus tissue came from them. Blood and thymic repertoires both appeared biased in V and J gene usage. There were highly overlapping thymic repertoires among unrelated individuals, as related research reported.

The specimen sequenced was thymocytes. The chain links TRBV19 to TRBJ2-3; 10 nucleotides line up with TRBD1. The clonotype comes from a girl in the first two years of life with a congenital heart defect. The CDR3 coding sequence is TGTGCCAGTAGTATAGCGGGGGATTTTCCGGGACAGGGGAGGGCGGATACGCAGTATTTT. It translates to CASSIAGDFPGQGRADTQYF.